Below are 20 T cell receptor beta chains sequenced from a single sample in a study of cytomegalovirus exposure and HLA in healthy donors. Amplification used 60 Vbeta primers and 13 Jbeta primers. The protocol was immunoSEQ multiplex PCR, while the TCRdb copy is restricted to in-frame clones and leaves out a portion. The table includes about 140,000 clones, approximately 80% detected once. Sequencing was done on a sample of PBMCs. These receptors were obtained from a woman aged 40 to 50 in good health and CMV-seronegative.

This chain links TRBV29-1 with TRBJ2-3; D unclear. Trimming cost V 3 bases and J 6 bases, with 4 bases left between them. This CDR3 contains 10 residues. In germline, CDR1 is SQVTM, CDR2 ANQGSEA. This chain's CDR3 is CSVDRDTQYF. DNA of the CDR3: TGCAGCGTTGATCGGGATACGCAGTATTTT.

The chain joins TRBV28 to TRBJ2-3; TRBD2 agrees at 10 bases. CDR3 length: 16 amino acids. Germline CDR1 and CDR2: MDHEN and SYDVKM. Trimming cost V 7 bases and J 1 base; bases outside gene matches: 8. In DNA, the CDR3 is TGTGCCAGCACCACCGCCGGACTAGCGGGCACAGATACGCAGTATTTT. It is translated as CASTTAGLAGTDTQYF.

The V and J genes are TRBV11-2 and TRBJ2-1; TRBD1 agrees at 8 bases. CDR1 and CDR2 (germline): SGHAT, FQNNGV. Trimming cost V 3 bases and J 5 bases; bases outside gene matches: 3. This CDR3 region has 14 residues. DNA of the CDR3: TGTGCCAGCAGCTTGGGACAGGCGAACAATGAGCAGTTCTTC. It specifies CASSLGQANNEQFF.

As regards this clone: An end of the junction differs from the germline gene, which may be a read error. The chain joins TRBV7-7 to TRBJ2-5; 7 positions match TRBD2. Per germline, CDR1 SSHAT and CDR2 FNYEAQ (reference sequence). This CDR3 is built from 14 residues. The CDR3 reads CASSLFKRDATQYF. The DNA of the CDR3 is TGTGCTAGCAGCTTATTCAAGCGGGATGCGACCCAGTACTTC. The entire variable domain, with the rest obtained from reference TRBV7-7 and TRBJ2-5, is as follows: GAGVSQSPRYKVTKRGQDVTLRCDPISSHATLYWYQQALGQGPEFLTYFNYEAQPDKSGLPSDRFSAERPEGSISTLTIQRTEQRDSAMYRCASSLFKRDATQYFGPGTRLLVL.

The J gene is TRBJ2-7, the V gene TRBV27, with a weak D call TRBD1 (5 bases). Germline loops: CDR1 MNHEY, CDR2 SMNVEV (reference sequence). The ends were cut back, 6 bases at V and 5 bases at J, with 17 bases in the middle. The CDR3 consists of 14 residues. CDR3 residues: CASRGQGGRHEQYF. The DNA for the CDR3 is TGTGCCAGCAGAGGGCAGGGTGGACGCCACGAGCAGTACTTC.

The chain carries TRBV28 and TRBJ1-5; D is unclear. Germline assignment: CDR1 MDHEN and CDR2 SYDVKM. The CDR3 loop spans 15 amino acids. Trimming removed 2 bases from V and 1 base from J, with 9 bases in between. The CDR3 DNA sequence: TGTGCCAGCAGTTTAGTGTTGAGAAGCAATCAGCCCCAGCATTTT. It yields the protein CASSLVLRSNQPQHF.

The rearrangement links TRBV28 to TRBJ1-1; a weak D match, TRBD1 (5 bases). Trimming removed 3 bases from V and 4 bases from J, with 12 bases in between. The CDR3 is made up of 14 amino acids. Germline CDR1 is MDHEN and CDR2 is SYDVKM. The chain's CDR3 is CASSLQTGTTEAFF. CDR3 nucleotide sequence: TGTGCCAGCAGTTTGCAAACAGGAACCACTGAAGCTTTCTTT.

Only one count was recorded for this clone. V usage is TRBV7-2 and J usage is TRBJ2-2; D gene unclear. CDR1 SGHTA and CDR2 FQGNSA come from the germline V gene. V gave up 4 bases and J gave up 7 bases, with 7 bases separating them. The CDR3 consists of 12 residues. CDR3 loop: CASSYPNGELFF. CDR3 nucleotide sequence: TGTGCCAGCAGCTACCCTAACGGGGAGCTGTTTTTT.

The gene calls are TRBV5-1 and TRBJ2-1; 8 bases are shared with TRBD2. Germline CDR1 and CDR2: SGHRS and YFSETQ. CDR3 size: 16 residues. J was trimmed by 7 bases and V by 0 bases; bases with no gene match: 9. CDR3 protein: CASSLGSGTRANEQFF. CDR3 nucleotides: TGCGCCAGCAGCTTGGGTAGCGGGACCAGGGCGAATGAGCAGTTCTTC.

The chain carries TRBV9 and TRBJ2-6, with D possibly matching TRBD1 (5 bases). CDR3 size: 17 residues. Germline V gene lookup returns CDR1 SGDLS and CDR2 YYNGEE. Trimming pared 4 bases from V and 0 bases from J, leaving 14 bases between. The CDR3 DNA follows: TGTGCCAGCAGCCTACCCAGGACAAACTCTGGGGCCAACGTCCTGACTTTC. Translation: CASSLPRTNSGANVLTF.

The count of this clone is one. This chain links TRBV28 with TRBJ2-1, with 8 bases lining up with TRBD2. V lost 5 bases, J lost 10 bases, and 16 bases stayed unmatched. This CDR3 has 16 amino acids. Germline V gene data show CDR1 as MDHEN and CDR2 as SYDVKM. The CDR3, as DNA: TGTGCCAGCAGTCCCCGGGTAGCGGGGCCAGTATCGGAGCAGTTCTTC. It translates to CASSPRVAGPVSEQFF.

This clone was seen a few times. This rearrangement joins TRBV6-6 to TRBJ2-5; 12 nucleotides line up with TRBD2. The end of the DNA is better explained by TRBJ2-7, so the J call may be wrong. The CDR3 is made up of 14 amino acids. CDR1 and CDR2 from the germline V gene are MNHNY and SVGAGI (reference sequence). CDR3 loop: CASTLAGGGYEQYF. The CDR3 bases are TGTGCCAGCACCCTAGCGGGGGGGGGCTACGAGCAGTACTTC.

The sample holds one count of this clone. CDR3 nucleotide sequence: TGTGCCAGCAGCCTACGGGGGGGACCCTACGAGCAGTACTTC. Amino acid sequence: CASSLRGGPYEQYF. This sequence joins TRBV27 and TRBJ2-7, with 8 bases that match TRBD2. Trimming at V came to 6 bases and at J to 2 bases, leaving 6 bases not matched to a gene. The CDR3 consists of 14 residues. CDR1 is MNHEY, CDR2 SMNVEV, per germline (reference sequence).

This clone was seen a handful of times. The CDR3 reads CASRRLGLLTGELFF. CDR3 coding DNA: TGTGCCAGCAGAAGGTTGGGGCTACTTACCGGGGAGCTGTTTTTT. V is TRBV6-1 and J is TRBJ2-2; maybe TRBD1 (5 bases). V was trimmed by 6 bases and J by 5 bases, leaving 16 bases between them. Looked up from germline, CDR1 is MNHNS and CDR2 is SASEGT. This CDR3 spans 15 amino acids.

The chain recombines TRBV25-1 with TRBJ2-7; possibly TRBD2 for D (6 bases). The CDR3 covers 16 residues. CDR1 MGHDK and CDR2 SYGVNS come from the germline V gene. Trimming removed 0 bases at V and 2 bases at J, with 14 bases between. CDR3 region: CASSEYHRTTPYEQYF. The CDR3, as DNA: TGTGCCAGCAGTGAATATCACAGGACTACGCCCTACGAGCAGTACTTC.

This clone was seen only once. V gene TRBV4-3 combines with J gene TRBJ2-2; 7 nucleotides agree with TRBD2. The J segment lost 4 bases and the V segment lost 1 base, leaving 9 bases of the junction unmatched. In germline, CDR1 is LGHNA, CDR2 YSLEER. The CDR3 is 17 amino acids. In nucleotides, the CDR3 is TGCGCCAGCAGCCAAGCAGTCCTAGCGGAGCCCACCGGGGAGCTGTTTTTT. Translation gives CASSQAVLAEPTGELFF.

The V call is TRBV7-2, the J call TRBJ1-2, with TRBD1 identical over 7 bases. This CDR3 comprises 13 residues. The germline V gene has CDR1 SGHTA and CDR2 FQGNSA. Trimming took 5 bases from V and 5 from J; bases not matched to a gene: 5. The CDR3 is CASSGDRGYGYTF. CDR3 DNA: TGTGCCAGCAGCGGGGACAGAGGATATGGCTACACCTTC.

This chain connects TRBV14 to TRBJ1-2; TRBD1 is a possible D gene (5 bases). V was trimmed by 3 bases and J by 5 bases, leaving 16 bases between them. Germline assignment: CDR1 SGHDN and CDR2 FVKESK. The CDR3 is 15 residues long. The CDR3 DNA follows: TGTGCCAGCAGCCAGGTGACAGACCGCCGGTATGGCTACACCTTC. This encodes CASSQVTDRRYGYTF.

This rearrangement joins TRBV7-9 to TRBJ2-3, with D hard to call. Trimming removed 5 bases at V and 2 bases at J, with 14 bases between. Germline V gives CDR1 SEHNR, CDR2 FQNEAQ (reference sequence). CDR3 length equals 15 residues. The CDR3 loop reads CASSKSRPPTDTQYF. The CDR3 bases are TGTGCCAGCAGCAAAAGCAGGCCCCCCACAGATACGCAGTATTTT.

The chain recombines TRBV7-7 with TRBJ2-2; TRBD1 might be the D (6 bases). Germline CDR1 SSHAT, CDR2 FNYEAQ (reference sequence). The V and J ends lost 1 base and 3 bases respectively, with 9 bases between them. This CDR3 is built from 15 residues. CDR3 residues: CASSLGAGDTGELFF. DNA of the CDR3: TGTGCCAGCAGCTTAGGGGCAGGGGACACCGGGGAGCTGTTTTTT. The variable domain in full, with the rest retrieved from reference TRBV7-7 and TRBJ2-2, is GAGVSQSPRYKVTKRGQDVTLRCDPISSHATLYWYQQALGQGPEFLTYFNYEAQPDKSGLPSDRFSAERPEGSISTLTIQRTEQRDSAMYRCASSLGAGDTGELFFGEGSRLTVL.